The rows below give T cell receptor beta chains drawn from one sample of a study of immune evolution from preneoplasia to lung adenocarcinoma. The protocol was immunoSEQ multiplex PCR, while the TCRdb copy is restricted to in-frame clones and leaves out a portion. Here the sample spans around 6,200 clones, around 80% being singletons. What was sequenced was FFPE invasive lung adenocarcinoma tissue. The receptor source for this set is a person between 50 and 60 years old with lung adenocarcinoma. CDR3s include the opening cysteine and the closing phenylalanine or tryptophan. The order of the fields is J gene, V gene, CDR3 protein.

>TRBJ2-5|TRBV10-2
CASSELGGEGQETQYF
>TRBJ2-7|TRBV7-9
CASSRGLEEQYF
>TRBJ2-3|TRBV29-1
CSVGGTSGKERQDTQYF
>TRBJ2-4|TRBV4-2
CASSQDLPGRGSKNIQYF
>TRBJ2-4|TRBV6-1
CASSVVGSGSQNIQYF
>TRBJ2-2|TRBV29-1
CSVTQGAIVNTGELFF
>TRBJ2-3|TRBV4-3
CASSQDLALNTQYF
>TRBJ2-2|TRBV11-2
CASSPDGGGELFF
>TRBJ2-1|TRBV5-6
CASSRLLGLADNEQFF
>TRBJ2-3|TRBV5-1
CASSLEGGGAGDTQYF
>TRBJ1-5|TRBV18
CASSPLPDANSNQPQHF
>TRBJ2-1|TRBV28
CASSLAGERNEQFF
>TRBJ2-3|TRBV19
CASSIVPEPDTQYF
>TRBJ2-1|TRBV7-6
CASSRDRGSYNEQFF
>TRBJ1-4|TRBV7-9
CASSYRDSGKLFF
>TRBJ1-4|TRBV28
CASSTGERVATNEKLFF
>TRBJ2-2|TRBV15
CATRLGATGELFF
>TRBJ2-1|TRBV21-1
CASSKGSIGAIEQFF
>TRBJ2-2|TRBV5-1
CASSLLQGAQGTGELFF
>TRBJ2-1|TRBV25-1
CASSARGTGGIAEQFF
>TRBJ2-5|TRBV5-1
CASSLVSLQETQYF
>TRBJ2-7|TRBV7-6
CASSPTTQYEQYF
>TRBJ2-2|TRBV21-1
CASSKATSGSTGELFF
>TRBJ2-7|TRBV29-1
CSVRFYEQYF
>TRBJ1-4|TRBV5-1
CASSRDRAYEKLFF
>TRBJ2-7|TRBV5-4
CASSMEGGTYEQYF
>TRBJ2-6|TRBV7-8
CASSLVGLDLSGANVLTF